This T cell receptor beta chain was captured by sequencing in a study of OX40 agonist ivuxolimab in advanced cancers. With 2 bases removed from V and 5 bases from J, the gap between germline ends came to 6 bases. Germline values: CDR1 SGHNT, CDR2 YENEEA. The CDR3 covers 13 residues. Here immunoSEQ multiplex PCR was the method, and the copy in TCRdb shows in-frame clones only, minus some. The sample holds 80,000 or so clones; more than 80% are singletons and the top ten take around 2.1%. The sample was CD4+ or CD8+ T cells sorted from blood, taken in a trial of the OX40 agonist ivuxolimab. This sequence joins TRBV11-3 and TRBJ2-2, with D uncertain. This clonotype originated in an adult with an advanced solid tumor such as melanoma, head and neck, liver or kidney cancer. CDR3 region: CASSLYLTGELFF. The CDR3 bases are TGTGCCAGCAGCTTATATCTTACCGGGGAGCTGTTTTTT.